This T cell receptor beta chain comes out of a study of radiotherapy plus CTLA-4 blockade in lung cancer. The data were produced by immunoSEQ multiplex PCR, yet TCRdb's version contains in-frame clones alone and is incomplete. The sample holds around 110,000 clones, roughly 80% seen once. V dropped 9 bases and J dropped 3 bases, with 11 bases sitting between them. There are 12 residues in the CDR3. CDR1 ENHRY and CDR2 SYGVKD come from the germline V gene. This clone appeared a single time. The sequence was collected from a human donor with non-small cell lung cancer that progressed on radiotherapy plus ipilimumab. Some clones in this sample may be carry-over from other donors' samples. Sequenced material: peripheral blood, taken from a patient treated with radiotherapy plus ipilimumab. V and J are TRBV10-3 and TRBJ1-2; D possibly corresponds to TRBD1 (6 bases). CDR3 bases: TGTGCCATAACAAACAGGGACTATGGCTACACCTTC. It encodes CAITNRDYGYTF.